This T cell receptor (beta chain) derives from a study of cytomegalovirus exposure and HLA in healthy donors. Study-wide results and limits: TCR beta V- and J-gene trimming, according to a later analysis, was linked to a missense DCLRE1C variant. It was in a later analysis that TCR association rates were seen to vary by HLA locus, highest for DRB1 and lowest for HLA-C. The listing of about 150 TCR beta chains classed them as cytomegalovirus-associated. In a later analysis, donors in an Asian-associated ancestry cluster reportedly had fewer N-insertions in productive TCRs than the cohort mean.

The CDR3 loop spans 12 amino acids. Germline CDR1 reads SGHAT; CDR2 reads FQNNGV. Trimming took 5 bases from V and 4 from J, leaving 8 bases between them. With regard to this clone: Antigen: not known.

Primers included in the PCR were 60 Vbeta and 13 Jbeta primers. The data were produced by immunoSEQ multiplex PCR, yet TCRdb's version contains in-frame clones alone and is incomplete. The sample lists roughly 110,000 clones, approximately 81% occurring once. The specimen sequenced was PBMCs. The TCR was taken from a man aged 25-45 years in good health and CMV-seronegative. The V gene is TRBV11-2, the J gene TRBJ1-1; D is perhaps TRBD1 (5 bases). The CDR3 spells CASSPQGTEAFF. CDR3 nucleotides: TGTGCCAGCAGCCCCCAGGGCACTGAAGCTTTCTTT.